These 8 T cell receptor beta chains came from one sample sequenced in a study of OX40 agonist ivuxolimab in advanced cancers. The protocol was immunoSEQ multiplex PCR, while the TCRdb copy is restricted to in-frame clones and leaves out a portion. This table has about 64,000 clones, around 87% appearing once. Sample: CD4+ or CD8+ T cells sorted from blood, taken in a trial of the OX40 agonist ivuxolimab. The receptors come from an adult with an advanced solid tumor such as melanoma, head and neck, liver or kidney cancer.

The chain links TRBV7-8 to TRBJ2-3, with 7 bases identical to TRBD2. In germline, CDR1 is SGHVS, CDR2 FQNEAQ. Trimming at V came to 5 bases and at J to 2 bases, leaving 4 bases not matched to a gene. This CDR3 has 14 amino acids. The chain's CDR3 is CASSPRGYTDTQYF. CDR3 coding DNA: TGTGCCAGCAGCCCGCGGGGGTACACAGATACGCAGTATTTT.

The CDR3 sequence: CASSRTGGADQPQHF. In nucleotides, the CDR3 is TGTGCCAGCAGCCGGACAGGGGGCGCCGATCAGCCCCAGCATTTT. The V gene is TRBV7-6, the J gene TRBJ1-5; 11 bases align to TRBD1. CDR3 length: 15 residues. CDR1 is SGHVS and CDR2 is FNYEAQ in the germline V gene. V was clipped by 5 bases and J by 5 bases; unmatched bases: 5.

The rearrangement joins TRBV27 to TRBJ2-7, with D maybe TRBD2 (7 bases). V lost 0 bases and J 6 bases, leaving 15 bases between the germline ends. The germline V gene has CDR1 MNHEY and CDR2 SMNVEV (reference sequence). This CDR3 is 15 amino acids long. The DNA of the CDR3 is TGTGCCAGCAGTTTATCAGGGGGGGTAGTAGGCGAGCAGTACTTC. It encodes CASSLSGGVVGEQYF.

The chain uses TRBV7-9 and TRBJ2-3; the match to TRBD2 covers 7 bases. The germline V gene encodes CDR1 SEHNR and CDR2 FQNEAQ (reference sequence). The J segment lost 2 bases and the V segment lost 5 bases, leaving 10 bases of the junction unmatched. The CDR3 consists of 16 residues. CDR3 protein: CASSDVSGPDTDTQYF. In DNA form, the CDR3 reads TGTGCCAGCAGCGACGTTAGCGGGCCCGACACAGATACGCAGTATTTT.

This chain links TRBV10-2 with TRBJ2-7; D call uncertain. V was clipped by 5 bases and J by 2 bases, with 7 bases between them. The V gene's germline CDR1 is WSHSY and CDR2 SAAADI. The CDR3 extends over 12 amino acids. For the CDR3, the DNA is TGCGCCAGCAGTCCAACTACCTACGAGCAGTACTTC. Amino acid sequence: CASSPTTYEQYF.

V is TRBV18 and J is TRBJ1-2, with D hard to call. The germline V gene has CDR1 KGHSH and CDR2 LQKENI. This CDR3 region has 13 residues. V was cut by 8 bases and J by 5 bases, with 15 bases left in between. CDR3 amino acids: CASTSDGRYGYTF. The CDR3 region has the DNA TGTGCCAGCACCTCGGACGGGAGATATGGCTACACCTTC.

The chain joins TRBV11-2 to TRBJ1-1; D perhaps matches TRBD1 (5 bases). Germline V gives CDR1 SGHAT, CDR2 FQNNGV. The CDR3 is 15 amino acids. Trimming stripped 2 bases from V and 0 bases from J, with 10 bases between. This CDR3 reads CASSLSRGMNTEAFF. The CDR3 coding sequence is TGTGCCAGCAGCTTATCTCGGGGGATGAACACTGAAGCTTTCTTT.

The chain carries TRBV6-1 and TRBJ2-5; D remains ambiguous. The CDR3 totals 12 residues. V lost 6 bases to trimming and J lost 7 bases, with 12 bases between them. Germline-derived CDR1 and CDR2 are MNHNS and SASEGT. The CDR3 bases are TGTGCCAGCAGGAGCCCGGTTGGGACCCAGTACTTC. Its protein product is CASRSPVGTQYF.